These 2 T cell receptor beta chains share one sample of origin, sequenced in a study of Graves' ophthalmopathy and Graves' hyperthyroidism. Beta-chain TCR CDR3 regions were amplified from RNA transcripts. The library came from an HTBI-primed first-round RT-PCR and a second-round multiplex PCR. TCRdb recomputed calls from the multiplex PCR reads with MiXCR, one row per CDR3 protein. The sample carries roughly 160,000 distinct CDR3 sequences, more than 30% recorded once. Sequenced input: peripheral blood. Receptors were obtained from a woman aged 40-49 years with Graves' ophthalmopathy.

This clonotype has only a few counts. V and J are TRBV12-3 or TRBV12-4 and TRBJ1-3; no reliable D call. The V end was cut by 7 bases, the J end by 0 bases, with 7 bases between. The CDR3 contains 13 residues. The DNA for the CDR3 is TGTGCCAGCACCAATAGCTCTGGAAACACCATATATTTT. This gives the protein CASTNSSGNTIYF.

This clonotype was seen ten or more times. The chain has TRBV11-2 and TRBJ1-5; D uncertain. The CDR3 runs 13 residues. Germline CDR1 reads SGHAT; CDR2 reads FQNNGV. The ends were cut back, 3 bases at V and 2 bases at J, with 5 bases in the middle. Written as DNA, the CDR3 is TGTGCCAGCAGCTTCCAGCGCAATCAGCCCCAGCATTTT. It codes for CASSFQRNQPQHF.